A single sample is the source of the 21 T cell receptor beta chains below, sequenced in a study of pediatric ulcerative colitis. The rectum was sampled with one to two pinch biopsies at colonoscopy. Produced via immunoSEQ multiplex PCR; TCRdb's table is partial and in-frame only. The data contain 40,000 to 60,000 clones, around 79% of them singletons. The sample comprised gut tissue. These receptors all stem from a girl aged 10 to 17 with moderate ulcerative colitis.

The V call is TRBV27, the J call TRBJ1-2; 9 bases agree with TRBD1. The V gene's germline CDR1 is MNHEY and CDR2 SMNVEV (reference sequence). The CDR3 is 15 residues long. J gave up 8 bases and V 5 bases, and 12 bases lay outside the gene matches. This CDR3 reads CASSPGQGGRRGYTF. CDR3 bases: TGTGCCAGCAGTCCGGGACAGGGTGGTCGTCGAGGCTACACCTTC.

This clone has more than one count but fewer than ten. The chain has TRBV5-1 and TRBJ1-2, with D possibly TRBD1 on 5 matching bases. The CDR3 loop spans 15 amino acids. With 4 bases removed from V and 4 bases from J, the gap between germline ends came to 17 bases. CDR1 and CDR2 from the germline V gene are SGHRS and YFSETQ. The CDR3 DNA is TGCGCCAGCAGCCCGGACATCGGGGCAATCTATGGCTACACCTTC. Protein sequence: CASSPDIGAIYGYTF. Looking up the rest from reference TRBV5-1 and TRBJ1-2 gives the full variable domain: KAGVTQTPRYLIKTRGQQVTLSCSPISGHRSVSWYQQTPGQGLQFLFEYFSETQRNKGNFPGRFSGRQFSNSRSEMNVSTLELGDSALYLCASSPDIGAIYGYTFGSGTRLTVV.

The rearrangement joins TRBV9 to TRBJ1-2; the match to TRBD1 covers 7 bases. CDR1 is SGDLS and CDR2 is YYNGEE in the germline V gene. The CDR3 has 15 residues. The trim removed 3 bases at V and 4 bases at J, leaving 9 bases unmatched. As DNA, the CDR3 is TGTGCCAGCAGCGAAATCGGGGACAGCTCCTATGGCTACACCTTC. Translation: CASSEIGDSSYGYTF.

The chain couples TRBV11-2 to TRBJ1-5; D ambiguous. The ends were cut back, 0 bases at V and 2 bases at J, with 5 bases in the middle. CDR1 SGHAT and CDR2 FQNNGV come from the germline V gene. The CDR3 loop spans 14 amino acids. DNA of the CDR3: TGTGCCAGCAGCTTAGAGTTTCGCAATCAGCCCCAGCATTTT. It encodes CASSLEFRNQPQHF.

The chain uses TRBV29-1 and TRBJ2-1; no definite D call. This CDR3 has 13 residues. Germline-derived CDR1 and CDR2 are SQVTM and ANQGSEA. The V end was cut by 4 bases, the J end by 4 bases, with 11 bases between. CDR3 region: CSVVPPIYNEQFF. CDR3 sequence (DNA): TGCAGCGTTGTTCCACCTATTTACAATGAGCAGTTCTTC.

The V gene is TRBV19, the J gene TRBJ1-1, with D possibly TRBD1 on 6 matching bases. V shed 5 bases and J shed 2 bases, with 9 bases lying between them. Germline CDR1 and CDR2: LNHDA and SQIVND (reference sequence). This CDR3 is built from 13 residues. The CDR3 sequence: CASSLQGNTEAFF. The CDR3 coding sequence is TGTGCCAGTAGTTTACAGGGAAACACTGAAGCTTTCTTT.

The rearrangement links TRBV9 to TRBJ2-3; 9 nucleotides align to TRBD2. The CDR3 loop spans 19 amino acids. With V trimmed by 0 bases and J by 0 bases, 11 bases remained unmatched. The germline gives CDR1 SGDLS, CDR2 YYNGEE. DNA for the CDR3: TGTGCCAGCAGCGTAGAGGGTAGCGGGGGACCCTCTAGCACAGATACGCAGTATTTT. It yields the protein CASSVEGSGGPSSTDTQYF.

J is TRBJ2-7 and V is TRBV19; 10 positions agree with TRBD2. The germline CDR1 and CDR2 sequences are LNHDA and SQIVND (reference sequence). The J segment lost 1 base and the V segment lost 5 bases, leaving 8 bases of the junction unmatched. The length of the CDR3 is 16 residues. The DNA for the CDR3 is TGTGCCAGTAGTTTAAGTCTAGCGGGAGCTTCCTACGAGCAGTACTTC. Translating gives CASSLSLAGASYEQYF.

The rearrangement links TRBV18 to TRBJ1-1; D ambiguous. This CDR3 comprises 13 residues. CDR1 and CDR2 (germline): KGHSH, LQKENI. V was shortened by 3 bases and J by 2 bases, with 7 bases between the two germline ends. DNA of the CDR3: TGTGCCAGCTCACCTGACAAAAACACTGAAGCTTTCTTT. Translated: CASSPDKNTEAFF.

This chain connects TRBV7-9 to TRBJ1-1; no firm D call. CDR1 and CDR2 (germline): SEHNR, FQNEAQ (reference sequence). Trimming pared 3 bases from V and 0 bases from J, leaving 11 bases between. The length of the CDR3 is 15 residues. This chain's CDR3 is CASSFGGLMNTEAFF. The CDR3 coding sequence is TGTGCCAGCAGCTTTGGTGGCCTGATGAACACTGAAGCTTTCTTT.

This chain joins TRBV5-6 and TRBJ1-2; D unresolved. From germline, CDR1 is SGHDT and CDR2 YYEEEE. The CDR3 consists of 15 residues. V gave up 0 bases and J gave up 4 bases, with 13 bases separating them. CDR3 protein: CASSLAGFGFYGYTF. The CDR3 DNA follows: TGTGCCAGCAGCTTGGCCGGTTTCGGATTCTATGGCTACACCTTC.

CDR3 in amino acids: CASSLTLGAFGNTQYF. The CDR3 DNA reads TGTGCCAGTAGTCTGACTCTTGGGGCCTTTGGGAATACGCAGTATTTT. The J gene is TRBJ2-3, the V gene TRBV19; the D gene is possibly TRBD1 (5 bases). The CDR3 length is 16 residues. In germline, CDR1 is LNHDA, CDR2 SQIVND (reference sequence). V gave up 5 bases and J gave up 7 bases, with 22 bases separating them. Filled out from reference TRBV19 and TRBJ2-3, the complete variable domain reads DGGITQSPKYLFRKEGQNVTLSCEQNLNHDAMYWYRQDPGQGLRLIYYSQIVNDFQKGDIAEGYSVSREKKESFPLTVTSAQKNPTAFYLCASSLTLGAFGNTQYFGPGTRLTVL.

The chain has TRBV6-1 and TRBJ2-2; D remains unclear. Trimming removed 1 base from V and 5 bases from J, with 8 bases in between. CDR3 size: 14 residues. Germline CDR1 is MNHNS and CDR2 is SASEGT. CDR3 nucleotides: TGTGCCAGCAGTGAAGGTCAGAGGACCGGGGAGCTGTTTTTT. Residues: CASSEGQRTGELFF.

The V call is TRBV13, the J call TRBJ2-7, with TRBD1 matching over 8 bases. This CDR3 is 14 amino acids long. Germline V gene lookup returns CDR1 PRHDT and CDR2 FYEKMQ (reference sequence). Losses at the gene ends were 3 bases for V and 2 bases for J; bases not matched to a gene: 3. This chain's CDR3 is CASSFGRGPYEQYF. The DNA for the CDR3 is TGTGCCAGCAGCTTCGGCAGGGGGCCCTACGAGCAGTACTTC.

In nucleotides, the CDR3 is TGTGCCAGCAGCTGGTTTGGGGCGGAGTCACCCCTCCACTTT. Its protein is CASSWFGAESPLHF. The rearrangement links TRBV5-6 to TRBJ1-6; TRBD1 is a possible D gene (5 bases). This CDR3 is 14 amino acids long. Germline V gene sequence: CDR1 SGHDT, CDR2 YYEEEE. V was trimmed by 3 bases and J by 10 bases, leaving 14 bases between them.

The gene calls are TRBV5-4 and TRBJ2-5, with 11 bases lining up with TRBD2. The CDR3 is 15 residues long. Germline V lookup: CDR1 SGHNT, CDR2 YYREEE (reference sequence). J lost 4 bases, V lost 4 bases, and 6 bases had no gene match. CDR3 in DNA: TGTGCCAGCAGCCTAACTAGCGGGAGTGTAGAGACCCAGTACTTC. It encodes CASSLTSGSVETQYF. Based on the CDR3 plus reference TRBV5-4 and TRBJ2-5, the full variable domain is ETGVTQSPTHLIKTRGQQVTLRCSSQSGHNTVSWYQQALGQGPQFIFQYYREEENGRGNFPPRFSGLQFPNYSSELNVNALELDDSALYLCASSLTSGSVETQYFGPGTRLLVL.

A remark on this clone: The junction departs from the called germline gene at one end, perhaps through a read error. V and J are TRBV4-2 and TRBJ1-1; D possibly corresponds to TRBD1 (6 bases). The germline gives CDR1 LGHNA, CDR2 YNFKEQ. The CDR3 is made up of 15 amino acids. CDR3 in DNA: TGTGCCAGTCGCAGGGGATTGAGGGATGACACTAAAGCTTTCTTT. Residues: CASRRGLRDDTKAFF.

The chain joins TRBV19 to TRBJ2-5; 8 positions match TRBD1. Trimming at V came to 6 bases and at J to 2 bases, leaving 5 bases not matched to a gene. From germline, CDR1 is LNHDA and CDR2 SQIVND (reference sequence). The length of the CDR3 is 14 residues. The CDR3 bases are TGTGCCAGTAGGCCGGGACAGGCACAAGAGACCCAGTACTTC. It encodes CASRPGQAQETQYF.

This clone was seen more than once but under ten times. This chain connects TRBV9 to TRBJ2-2; 12 bases align to TRBD2. J gave up 5 bases and V 0 bases, and 11 bases lay outside the gene matches. CDR1 is SGDLS, CDR2 YYNGEE, per germline. This CDR3 is 19 amino acids long. CDR3 protein: CASSVEPSGGAYGTGELFF. CDR3 nucleotide sequence: TGTGCCAGCAGCGTAGAACCTAGCGGGGGGGCCTACGGAACCGGGGAGCTGTTTTTT.

The chain combines TRBV7-9 with TRBJ1-1; 9 nucleotides line up with TRBD1. This CDR3 contains 17 residues. V was pared by 5 bases and J by 5 bases, with 15 bases of the junction left unmatched. Germline V gene lookup returns CDR1 SEHNR and CDR2 FQNEAQ (reference sequence). The CDR3 coding sequence is TGTGCCAGCAGCGGGCAACAGGGGGCCCTAATCTTTACTGAAGCTTTCTTT. Protein product: CASSGQQGALIFTEAFF.

This sequence joins TRBV10-3 and TRBJ1-2; 7 bases line up with TRBD1. The CDR3 loop spans 12 amino acids. V trimming: 10 bases; J trimming: 6 bases; junction bases outside the gene matches: 8. Germline V gene data show CDR1 as ENHRY and CDR2 as SYGVKD. The CDR3 spells CATTDRINGYTF. The DNA for the CDR3 is TGTGCCACTACGGACAGGATCAATGGCTACACCTTC.